Listed here are 18 T cell receptor beta chains from one sample, sequenced in a study of blood T cells in healthy people across ages. With a J-beta primer mix and a sample-barcoded 5' primer, a second PCR ran about 7 to 12 cycles. Using its own MiXCR run on the 5' RACE reads, TCRdb lists one record per CDR3 protein. The sample includes approximately 830,000 distinct CDR3 sequences, approximately 65% of them seen just once. The material sequenced was blood. The source is a man younger than 40 in good health.

This clonotype was counted once. V and J are TRBV3-1 and TRBJ2-6, with D uncertain. Germline lookup yields CDR1 LGHDT and CDR2 YNNKEL (reference sequence). This CDR3 spans 16 amino acids. Deletions cut 7 bases from V and 1 base from J, with 14 bases between. CDR3 sequence reads: CASTSLLGSGANVLTF. The CDR3 bases are TGTGCCAGCACCAGTTTGTTGGGGTCTGGGGCCAACGTCCTGACTTTC.

The chain employs TRBV6-6 and TRBJ2-3; D remains ambiguous. V lost 6 bases and J 10 bases, leaving 14 bases between the germline ends. The CDR3 has 12 residues. Per the germline V gene, CDR1 is MNHNY and CDR2 is SVGAGI (reference sequence). The chain's CDR3 is CASSPAARPQYF. The CDR3 DNA reads as TGTGCCAGCAGCCCCGCGGCCCGGCCGCAGTATTTT.

In the case of this clonotype: The junction does not match germline at one end; this may be a read error. This chain uses TRBV25-1 with TRBJ1-6, with a weak D call TRBD1 (5 bases). The CDR3 totals 14 residues. Germline loops: CDR1 MGHDK, CDR2 SYGVNS. CDR3 residues: CASSEWHGGSPFHF. CDR3 nucleotides: TGTGCCAGCAGTGAATGGCATGGGGGTTCACCCTTCCACTTT.

The chain has TRBV9 and TRBJ2-3; D is possibly TRBD1 or TRBD2 (5 bases each). The germline V gene encodes CDR1 SGDLS and CDR2 YYNGEE. The CDR3 length is 10 residues. V lost 7 bases, J lost 6 bases, and 6 bases lay in between. CDR3 amino acids: CASEGDTQYF. In nucleotides, the CDR3 is TGTGCCAGCGAGGGGGATACGCAGTATTTT.

This clonotype showed up just a few times. The chain employs TRBV29-1 and TRBJ2-3, with TRBD2 identical over 11 bases. V lost 5 bases and J lost 3; bases outside the gene matches: 7. Germline V gene lookup returns CDR1 SQVTM and CDR2 ANQGSEA. The CDR3 runs 15 residues. CDR3 in amino acids: CSVRLAGGKTDTQYF. The CDR3 bases are TGCAGCGTTCGGCTAGCGGGGGGCAAGACAGATACGCAGTATTTT.

The V call is TRBV4-2, the J call TRBJ1-2; 7 nucleotides align to TRBD1. V was clipped by 1 base and J by 3 bases; unmatched bases: 8. The germline V gene has CDR1 LGHNA and CDR2 YNFKEQ. The CDR3 has 16 amino acids. The CDR3 here is CASSQVQRGQDYGYTF. CDR3 nucleotides: TGTGCCAGCAGCCAAGTCCAGAGGGGGCAAGACTATGGCTACACCTTC.

V usage is TRBV6-5 and J usage is TRBJ1-2; 8 bases line up with TRBD1. This CDR3 comprises 14 residues. The junction had 9 bases not matched to a gene; V was cut back by 4 bases and J by 8 bases. Germline lookup yields CDR1 MNHEY and CDR2 SVGAGI. CDR3 in DNA: TGTGCCAGCAGTTTACACAGGGGGACACAAGGCTACACCTTC. This translates into CASSLHRGTQGYTF.

V is TRBV10-3 and J is TRBJ2-1, with D unclear. Germline V CDR1 and CDR2: ENHRY, SYGVKD. Trimming removed 2 bases at V and 4 bases at J, with 6 bases between. CDR3 length equals 13 residues. This CDR3 reads CAISEPPYNEQFF. CDR3 sequence (DNA): TGTGCCATCAGTGAGCCCCCTTACAATGAGCAGTTCTTC.

This rearrangement joins TRBV10-3 to TRBJ2-4, with 8 bases fitting TRBD1. The J call may be in error: the DNA end matches TRBJ2-5 better. The CDR3 extends over 14 amino acids. Germline CDR1 ENHRY, CDR2 SYGVKD. This CDR3 reads CTTEDRADQETQYF. The CDR3, as DNA: TGTACCACCGAGGACAGGGCTGACCAAGAGACCCAGTACTTC.

The V call is TRBV7-9, the J call TRBJ2-1; weak D call: TRBD1 (7 bases). The germline V and J ends were trimmed by 4 bases and 6 bases, with 16 bases remaining between them. The CDR3 length is 15 residues. CDR1 SEHNR and CDR2 FQNEAQ come from the germline V gene (reference sequence). The CDR3 here is CASSSRDSRINEQFF. DNA for the CDR3: TGTGCCAGCAGCTCGCGGGACAGTCGAATCAATGAGCAGTTCTTC. Supplemented by reference TRBV7-9 and TRBJ2-1, the full variable domain reads DTGVSQNPRHKITKRGQNVTFRCDPISEHNRLYWYRQTLGQGPEFLTYFQNEAQLEKSRLLSDRFSAERPKGSFSTLEIQRTEQGDSAMYLCASSSRDSRINEQFFGPGTRLTVL.

This clonotype was seen a single time. A much larger clone differs by one base, so this may be a read error. The rearrangement links TRBV29-1 to TRBJ2-7; 8 bases map to TRBD2. The J call may be incorrect, as the DNA end agrees better with TRBJ2-4. Germline lookup yields CDR1 SQVTM and CDR2 ANQGSEA. The CDR3 is 13 amino acids. CDR3 bases: TGCAGCGTTGAGCTGGGACTAGGAAGCATTCAGTACTTC. Translating gives CSVELGLGSIQYF.

Ten or more counts support this clonotype. The rearrangement joins TRBV5-1 to TRBJ1-2, with D uncertain. Deletions cut 4 bases from V and 4 bases from J, with 8 bases between. CDR1 is SGHRS and CDR2 is YFSETQ in the germline V gene. The CDR3 is made up of 12 amino acids. The CDR3 here is CASSARSYGYTF. The CDR3 coding sequence is TGCGCCAGCAGCGCCCGTTCCTATGGCTACACCTTC.

This clonotype was counted once. The V and J genes are TRBV6-5 and TRBJ2-7, with D possibly being TRBD1 (5 bases). The ends were cut back, 0 bases at V and 0 bases at J, with 12 bases in the middle. The germline CDR1 and CDR2 sequences are MNHEY and SVGAGI. The CDR3 sequence is 16 residues long. The CDR3 region is CASSYSSGMNSYEQYF. CDR3 sequence (DNA): TGTGCCAGCAGTTACTCGTCAGGGATGAACTCCTACGAGCAGTACTTC.

The chain employs TRBV6-2 or TRBV6-3 and TRBJ2-1; a possible D gene is TRBD2 (6 bases). This CDR3 is 13 amino acids long. Germline V lookup: CDR1 MNHEY, CDR2 SVGEGT. Trimming removed 5 bases from V and 8 bases from J, with 13 bases in between. CDR3 coding DNA: TGTGCCAGCAGTCCCTCGGGGGTCCATGAGCAGTTCTTC. This sequence encodes CASSPSGVHEQFF.

This clonotype was detected only a few times. The chain recombines TRBV5-1 with TRBJ2-1, with a tentative D call TRBD1 (5 bases). The CDR3 length is 12 residues. V dropped 0 bases and J dropped 15 bases, with 13 bases sitting between them. The germline CDR1 and CDR2 sequences are SGHRS and YFSETQ. In nucleotides, the CDR3 is TGCGCCAGCAGCTTGGTGAGCCAGGGTTTGTTCTTC. Its protein product is CASSLVSQGLFF.

This chain uses TRBV10-3 with TRBJ2-5; 12 positions match TRBD1. The J call may be faulty, since TRBJ2-7 better matches the DNA end. There are 16 residues in the CDR3. In germline, CDR1 is ENHRY, CDR2 SYGVKD. The CDR3: CAISDGDRGLAYEQYF. For the CDR3, the DNA is TGTGCCATCAGTGATGGGGACAGGGGGCTTGCCTACGAGCAGTACTTC.

The genes are TRBV10-3 and TRBJ1-4; no reliable D call. CDR3 length: 14 residues. With 3 bases removed from V and 5 bases from J, the gap between germline ends came to 10 bases. Germline values: CDR1 ENHRY, CDR2 SYGVKD. CDR3 region: CAISDGRENEKLFF. Here the CDR3 DNA reads TGTGCCATCAGTGATGGGAGGGAAAATGAAAAACTGTTTTTT.

This sequence joins TRBV7-2 and TRBJ2-7; no clear D. Per germline, CDR1 SGHTA and CDR2 FQGNSA. This CDR3 spans 13 amino acids. Trimming took off 3 bases at V and 5 bases at J, with 11 bases between the two ends. CDR3 residues: CASSLRSRDEQYF. The CDR3 coding sequence is TGTGCCAGCAGCTTGAGGTCTCGGGACGAGCAGTACTTC.